Each of the 5 T cell receptor beta chains below was sequenced from the same sample in a study of technical replicates of blood from a handful of donors. Sequenced by immunoSEQ multiplex PCR; TCRdb stores in-frame clones only, minus some. Of about 89,000 clones listed, approximately 94% are singletons. The sequenced sample was T cells isolated from PBMCs. These receptors all stem from a human donor in good health.

The CDR3: CASTQRDTEQYF. The CDR3 DNA follows: TGTGCCAGCACTCAAAGGGACACCGAGCAGTACTTC. The rearrangement links TRBV6-1 to TRBJ2-7; D perhaps matches TRBD1 (6 bases). This CDR3 is 12 amino acids long. Germline V gene data show CDR1 as MNHNS and CDR2 as SASEGT. V was cut by 7 bases and J by 6 bases, with 13 bases left in between.

The chain carries TRBV5-4 and TRBJ2-7, with TRBD1 matching over 7 bases. Germline V CDR1 and CDR2: SGHNT, YYREEE (reference sequence). The CDR3 has 15 residues. V lost 5 bases, J lost 2 bases, and 10 bases stayed unmatched. The chain's CDR3 is CASSLRDRSTYEQYF. The CDR3 DNA is TGTGCCAGCAGTCTCCGGGACAGATCTACCTACGAGCAGTACTTC.

The chain links TRBV2 to TRBJ2-1; 7 nucleotides match TRBD2. Germline CDR1 and CDR2: SNHLY and FYNNEI. The CDR3 spans 17 residues. Trimming took 4 bases from V and 0 from J; bases not matched to a gene: 9. CDR3 DNA sequence: TGTGCCAGCAGTGCGGGAGGAGCGGGGCCCTCCTACAATGAGCAGTTCTTC. It encodes CASSAGGAGPSYNEQFF. The full variable domain, completed using reference TRBV2 and TRBJ2-1, is EPEVTQTPSHQVTQMGQEVILRCVPISNHLYFYWYRQILGQKVEFLVSFYNNEISEKSEIFDDQFSVERPDGSNFTLKIRSTKLEDSAMYFCASSAGGAGPSYNEQFFGPGTRLTVL.

V is TRBV2 and J is TRBJ2-1, with 12 bases matching TRBD2. Losses at the gene ends were 5 bases for V and 5 bases for J; bases not matched to a gene: 4. The length of the CDR3 is 15 residues. Germline V gives CDR1 SNHLY, CDR2 FYNNEI. CDR3 bases: TGTGCCAGCAGTCCTCTAGCGGGGGGGAACAATGAGCAGTTCTTC. As protein: CASSPLAGGNNEQFF.

V is TRBV9 and J is TRBJ1-2, with TRBD1 matching over 7 bases. The CDR3 is made up of 18 amino acids. The V gene's germline CDR1 is SGDLS and CDR2 YYNGEE. The V segment lost 4 bases and the J segment 7 bases; nucleotides outside the gene matches: 22. CDR3 nucleotide sequence: TGTGCCAGCAGCCTATCCCCGGGACAGTCGTCAGACCCTCTTGGCTACACCTTC. Protein: CASSLSPGQSSDPLGYTF. The full variable domain, rest sourced from reference TRBV9 and TRBJ1-2, is DSGVTQTPKHLITATGQRVTLRCSPRSGDLSVYWYQQSLDQGLQFLIQYYNGEERAKGNILERFSAQQFPDLHSELNLSSLELGDSALYFCASSLSPGQSSDPLGYTFGSGTRLTVV.